This TCR beta chain appears in the sequencing data of a study of metastatic and nonmetastatic thyroid tumors. Study-wide results and caveats: It was reported that TCR beta diversity was significantly higher in malignant thyroid tumors than benign nodules, in blood and tumor.

Germline V gene lookup returns CDR1 MNHNS and CDR2 SASEGT. V was cut by 2 bases and J by 7 bases, with 18 bases left in between. The CDR3 sequence is 15 residues long. No treatment of any kind had been given to any patient before thyroid surgery. Authors' processing steps: A distant-metastasis classifier for papillary thyroid cancer was built using CDR3 differences across clinicopathological groups. TCRdb used MiXCR to call clones anew from the PCR reads. V and J calls and clone size were set by TCRdb, not the authors. The table has about 28,000 clones, under 20% seen once. This clone has more than one count but fewer than ten. Antigen: not known.

The chain recombines TRBV6-1 with TRBJ2-7; D not resolved. The sequence derives from a female donor with papillary thyroid cancer or a benign thyroid nodule (not recorded which). Some clones in this sample may be carry-over from other donors' samples. Material: blood. Here the CDR3 reads CASSELCTCYYEQYF. Here the CDR3 DNA reads TGTGCCAGCAGTGAATTGTGTACATGTTACTATGAGCAGTACTTC.